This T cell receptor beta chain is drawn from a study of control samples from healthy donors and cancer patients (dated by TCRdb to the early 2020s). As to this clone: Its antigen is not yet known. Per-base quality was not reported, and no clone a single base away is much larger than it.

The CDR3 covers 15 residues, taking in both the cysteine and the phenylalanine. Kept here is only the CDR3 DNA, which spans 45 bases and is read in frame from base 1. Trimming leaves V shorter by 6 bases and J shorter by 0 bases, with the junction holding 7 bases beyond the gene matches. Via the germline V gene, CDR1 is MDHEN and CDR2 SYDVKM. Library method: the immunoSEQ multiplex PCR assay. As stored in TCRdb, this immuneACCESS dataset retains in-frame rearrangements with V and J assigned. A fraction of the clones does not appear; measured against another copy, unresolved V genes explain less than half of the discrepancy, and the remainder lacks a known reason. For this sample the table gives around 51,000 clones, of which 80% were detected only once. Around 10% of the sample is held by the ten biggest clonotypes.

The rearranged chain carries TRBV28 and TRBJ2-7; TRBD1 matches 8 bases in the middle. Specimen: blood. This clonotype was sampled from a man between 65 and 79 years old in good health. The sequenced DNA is TGTGCCAGCAGCTTGGGACAGGCTAACTCCTACGAGCAGTACTTC. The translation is CASSLGQANSYEQYF.